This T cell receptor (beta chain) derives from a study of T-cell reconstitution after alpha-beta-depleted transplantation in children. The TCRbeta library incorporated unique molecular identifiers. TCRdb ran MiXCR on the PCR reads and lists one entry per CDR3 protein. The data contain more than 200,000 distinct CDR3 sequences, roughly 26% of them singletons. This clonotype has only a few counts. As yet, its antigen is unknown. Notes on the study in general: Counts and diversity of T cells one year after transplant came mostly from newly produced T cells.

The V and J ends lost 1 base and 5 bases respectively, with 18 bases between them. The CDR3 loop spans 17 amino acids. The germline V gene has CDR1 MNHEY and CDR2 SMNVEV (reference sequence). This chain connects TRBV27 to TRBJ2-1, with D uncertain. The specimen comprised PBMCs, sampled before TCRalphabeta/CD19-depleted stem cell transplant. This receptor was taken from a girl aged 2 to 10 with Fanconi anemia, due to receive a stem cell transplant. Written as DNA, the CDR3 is TGTGCCAGCAGTTTATTATTCGTCGGCAGGTGGGACAATGAGCAGTTCTTC. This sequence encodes CASSLLFVGRWDNEQFF.